Below, 18 T cell receptor beta chains from the same sample are listed, as sequenced in a study of CD8 T cells in Susac syndrome. Random hexamers primed reverse transcription of about 0.5 to 1 ug RNA. TCRdb independently ran MiXCR on the immunoSEQ multiplex PCR reads; one entry per CDR3 protein. This sample has 350,000 to 550,000 distinct CDR3 sequences; around 85% occur once, and the top ten carry roughly 0.1%. Sequencing was performed on CD8+ T cells from PBMCs. These TCRs come from a human donor with multiple sclerosis.

The V call is TRBV20-1, the J call TRBJ1-2; tentatively, D is TRBD1 (6 bases). The ends were cut back, 0 bases at V and 4 bases at J, with 12 bases in the middle. This CDR3 has 14 amino acids. Germline CDR1 and CDR2: DFQATT and SNEGSKA (reference sequence). The CDR3 sequence: CSAREWGRGYGYTF. The DNA for the CDR3 is TGCAGTGCTAGAGAATGGGGCAGGGGCTATGGCTACACCTTC.

The gene calls are TRBV7-8 and TRBJ2-3, with D possibly being TRBD1 (6 bases). The CDR3 runs 20 residues. The V gene lost 4 bases and the J gene lost 2 bases, with 28 bases spanning the gap. Germline V gene sequence: CDR1 SGHVS, CDR2 FQNEAQ. CDR3 protein: CASSSFTHWTEVFATDTQYF. The DNA of the CDR3 is TGTGCCAGCAGCTCCTTCACCCACTGGACAGAAGTCTTTGCCACAGATACGCAGTATTTT.

This clonotype occurred once. The chain links TRBV12-3 or TRBV12-4 to TRBJ2-7; the D is unclear. V shed 3 bases and J shed 3 bases, with 12 bases lying between them. The CDR3 runs 14 residues. CDR3 nucleotide sequence: TGTGCCAGCAGTTTTACGCTTCAGCTCTACGAGCAGTACTTC. Its protein is CASSFTLQLYEQYF.

The chain carries TRBV27 and TRBJ1-4; D not resolved. The germline V and J ends were trimmed by 5 bases and 5 bases, with 12 bases remaining between them. Per the germline V gene, CDR1 is MNHEY and CDR2 is SMNVEV (reference sequence). This CDR3 contains 14 residues. The DNA for the CDR3 is TGTGCCAGCAGTCCTTCCGGTGGAAATGAAAAACTGTTTTTT. Translation gives CASSPSGGNEKLFF.

In DNA, the CDR3 is TGTGCCAGTAGTATAGAGGGACAGCACCCCTACGAGCAGTACTTC. Translation gives CASSIEGQHPYEQYF. The J gene is TRBJ2-7, the V gene TRBV19; 7 nucleotides match TRBD1. Germline CDR1 is LNHDA and CDR2 is SQIVND (reference sequence). The CDR3 extends over 15 amino acids. With 0 bases clipped from V and 2 bases from J, the junction kept 4 bases outside the gene matches.

V gene TRBV20-1 combines with J gene TRBJ2-1; 7 positions match TRBD2. Germline CDR1 is DFQATT and CDR2 is SNEGSKA (reference sequence). The length of the CDR3 is 14 residues. V lost 3 bases to trimming and J lost 3 bases; unmatched junction nucleotides: 5. Here the CDR3 DNA reads TGCAGTGCTAGCAGGGCGGGGGACTACAATGAGCAGTTCTTC. Its translation: CSASRAGDYNEQFF.

The V call is TRBV30, the J call TRBJ1-1; D is unclear. The length of the CDR3 is 10 residues. Germline lookup yields CDR1 GTSNPN and CDR2 SVGIG (reference sequence). V was pared by 5 bases and J by 6 bases, with 7 bases between. The chain's CDR3 is CAWGNAEAFF. In DNA form, the CDR3 reads TGTGCCTGGGGGAATGCTGAAGCTTTCTTT.

The chain has TRBV29-1 and TRBJ2-1, with D unresolved. The CDR3 consists of 12 residues. Trimming removed 4 bases from V and 6 bases from J, with 10 bases in between. Germline CDR1 reads SQVTM; CDR2 reads ANQGSEA. The CDR3, as DNA: TGCAGCGTTGCTCGGGCTCTCAATGAGCAGTTCTTC. It is translated as CSVARALNEQFF.

The chain is built from TRBV7-2 and TRBJ2-7, with D uncertain. The CDR3 extends over 12 amino acids. Germline V gene lookup returns CDR1 SGHTA and CDR2 FQGNSA. V was shortened by 1 base and J by 5 bases, with 6 bases between the two germline ends. The CDR3 sequence is CASSLVGNEQYF. The DNA of the CDR3 is TGTGCCAGCAGCTTAGTGGGTAACGAGCAGTACTTC.

The chain has TRBV27 and TRBJ1-6; TRBD1 matches at 8 bases. The germline V gene has CDR1 MNHEY and CDR2 SMNVEV (reference sequence). V lost 6 bases to trimming and J lost 1 base; unmatched junction nucleotides: 8. The CDR3 runs to 17 residues. The CDR3 DNA sequence: TGTGCCAGCAGCAGGACAGGGTTTAAGTCCTATAATTCACCCCTCCACTTT. It encodes CASSRTGFKSYNSPLHF.

V and J are TRBV7-6 and TRBJ1-1, with 7 bases that match TRBD1. Germline-derived CDR1 and CDR2 are SGHVS and FNYEAQ. The V segment lost 5 bases and the J segment 0 bases; nucleotides outside the gene matches: 9. The CDR3 loop spans 16 amino acids. Written as DNA, the CDR3 is TGTGCCAGCAGCGTGGGACAGATAACTTTGAACACTGAAGCTTTCTTT. As protein: CASSVGQITLNTEAFF.

The rearrangement joins TRBV30 to TRBJ1-1; D may be TRBD1 (5 bases). Germline V lookup: CDR1 GTSNPN, CDR2 SVGIG (reference sequence). The CDR3 sequence is 15 residues long. The V gene lost 5 bases and the J gene lost 4 bases, with 20 bases spanning the gap. CDR3 region: CAWSLSREGSTEAFF. The CDR3 DNA sequence: TGTGCCTGGTCCCTTTCCAGGGAAGGGAGCACTGAAGCTTTCTTT.

This rearrangement joins TRBV27 to TRBJ2-7; no clear D gene. V lost 5 bases to trimming and J lost 7 bases, with 9 bases between them. Germline-derived CDR1 and CDR2 are MNHEY and SMNVEV (reference sequence). The CDR3 has 11 residues. The CDR3 region is CASSGYGEQYF. The CDR3 region has the DNA TGTGCCAGCAGTGGCTATGGGGAGCAGTACTTC.

J is TRBJ1-2 and V is TRBV20-1; tentatively, D is TRBD1 (6 bases). V gave up 5 bases and J gave up 9 bases, with 19 bases separating them. This CDR3 has 13 residues. In germline, CDR1 is DFQATT, CDR2 SNEGSKA (reference sequence). The CDR3 DNA reads TGCAGTGCTCCCCTCAGGGGTTCCTTAAGCTACACCTTC. It encodes CSAPLRGSLSYTF.

This clonotype was observed once. The CDR3 DNA reads TGCGCCAGCAGCCAAGAGGGCGGGAGGGCCTACAATGAGCAGTTCTTC. Translated: CASSQEGGRAYNEQFF. J is TRBJ2-1 and V is TRBV4-1; TRBD2 aligns across 9 bases. J was trimmed by 2 bases and V by 0 bases; bases with no gene match: 2. Per the germline V gene, CDR1 is MGHRA and CDR2 is YSYEKL. The CDR3 covers 16 residues.

This chain connects TRBV16 to TRBJ1-3; D is uncertain. This CDR3 spans 15 amino acids. Germline CDR1 and CDR2: KGHSY and FQNENV. The ends were cut back, 4 bases at V and 0 bases at J, with 10 bases in the middle. CDR3 sequence (DNA): TGTGCCAGCAGCCCAACCCCCTTCTCTGGAAACACCATATATTTT. It yields the protein CASSPTPFSGNTIYF.

This chain connects TRBV30 to TRBJ2-1, with TRBD2 matching over 10 bases. Germline CDR1 and CDR2: GTSNPN and SVGIG (reference sequence). CDR3 size: 15 residues. J lost 8 bases, V lost 2 bases, and 9 bases had no gene match. The CDR3 DNA is TGTGCCTGGAGTCGAGGGCTAGCGGGAGATGATGAGCAGTTCTTC. This encodes CAWSRGLAGDDEQFF.

The V gene is TRBV27, the J gene TRBJ1-6; D not certain. V was pared by 6 bases and J by 7 bases, with 13 bases between. The CDR3 contains 14 residues. Germline V gene data show CDR1 as MNHEY and CDR2 as SMNVEV (reference sequence). For the CDR3, the DNA is TGTGCCAGCAGCCGGCAGCCACCCAATTCACCCCTCCACTTT. Translated, it gives CASSRQPPNSPLHF.